These T cell receptor beta chains were read from a single sample in a study of T cells in Graves' hyperthyroidism and ophthalmopathy. TCRdb re-analysed the multiplex PCR reads in MiXCR, keeping a single row per CDR3 protein. Here the sample spans hundreds of thousands of distinct CDR3 sequences, under 20% being singletons. The sequenced sample was blood. The receptors were gathered from a woman in her 50s with Graves' hyperthyroidism that later progressed to Graves' ophthalmopathy. Each CDR3 is given with its conserved first and last residue.

j_gene	v_gene	CDR3aa
TRBJ2-7	TRBV5-6	CASSFPTSSHYEQYF
TRBJ1-1	TRBV18	CASSSGVDTEAFF
TRBJ2-2	TRBV7-2	CASSSRDFNTGELFF
TRBJ2-2	TRBV10-1	CASSEFGPTGELFF
TRBJ1-2	TRBV4-1	CASTLAGDDGYTF
TRBJ2-1	TRBV10-2	CASSEDPRSYNEQFF
TRBJ1-1	TRBV20-1	CSAPAGNTEAFF
TRBJ2-5	TRBV6-1	CASSSGQGGETQYF
TRBJ1-5	TRBV12-3/TRBV12-4	CASSYRTGGVSNQPRHF
TRBJ1-6	TRBV10-3	CAIRLSEDSPLHF
TRBJ2-7	TRBV6-1	CASSRPSRGDPYEQYF
TRBJ2-2	TRBV19	CASRGIAGGLTGELFF
TRBJ2-3	TRBV15	CATSRSGTSGGTDTQYF
TRBJ2-4	TRBV2	CASSVKRELAKNIQYF
TRBJ2-7	TRBV3-1	CASSRRDTYEQYF
TRBJ1-1	TRBV5-4	CASSLSRVMNTEAFF
TRBJ2-7	TRBV29-1	CSAGGGTSDYEQYF
TRBJ2-1	TRBV20-1	CSARWTDYNEQFF
TRBJ2-2	TRBV27	CASSDATAGTERGELFF
TRBJ1-5	TRBV18	CASSPPRVGGLPQPQHF
TRBJ2-7	TRBV28	CASSFHRGLYEQYF
TRBJ2-2	TRBV13	CASSLLIRTYTGELFF
TRBJ1-1	TRBV3-1	CASRPGQGSTEAFF
TRBJ1-2	TRBV19	CASSITGTGPSGYTF
TRBJ1-1	TRBV24-1	CATSDLQRLGGMNTEAFF
TRBJ2-7	TRBV6-5	CASSYSRSYSYEQYF
TRBJ1-2	TRBV12-5	CASGGTIGGYTF
TRBJ1-1	TRBV12-3/TRBV12-4	CASSWGQGTTQGAFF
TRBJ2-5	TRBV14	CASSQEAHRTQYF
TRBJ2-5	TRBV7-9	CASSLPGLGGETQYF
TRBJ1-1	TRBV10-3	CAISEAKGNTEAFF
TRBJ2-7	TRBV29-1	CSVEIGGYEQYF
TRBJ2-5	TRBV7-9	CASSSGGSSGTQYF
TRBJ2-5	TRBV5-8	CASSLGQRPAIFRETQYF
TRBJ2-5	TRBV11-2	CASSLIQPQETQYF
TRBJ2-7	TRBV5-1	CASSLGLAGVNLPFEQYF
TRBJ1-5	TRBV6-5	CASSYTGGTNQPQHF
TRBJ1-6	TRBV3-1	CASSPQGAKGSPLHF
TRBJ1-2	TRBV5-1	CASSLATYGYTF
TRBJ2-5	TRBV2	CASSDVGGAEETQYF
TRBJ1-2	TRBV19	CASSIGGTVRYYGYTF
TRBJ1-3	TRBV6-1	CASSNGVGGNTIYF
TRBJ1-1	TRBV15	CATSRGQGTSNTEAFF
TRBJ1-5	TRBV29-1	CSVLTGYNQPQHF
TRBJ2-3	TRBV20-1	CSASGLAENTDTQYF